This TCR beta chain is from a study of T-cell memory formation after mild COVID-19. Study at large: Largely, the TCR clusters proved donor specific. Study outcomes and limitations: Day 15 to 85 contracting clones showed balanced CD4/CD8; later expanders leaned CD4+. Pre-infection memory harbored some responding clones, suggesting cross-reactive memory joined. Chiefly within CM and EM were the contracting CD4+ clones; CD8+ ones were within EMRA.

Turning to this clonotype: Its antigen is undetermined.

TCRdb itself ran the 5' RACE reads through MiXCR, one entry per CDR3 protein. The sample holds 55,000 to 75,000 distinct CDR3 sequences, approximately 30% seen once. This CDR3 comprises 14 residues. V lost 2 bases to trimming and J lost 6 bases, with 14 bases between them. The sequencing sample was made of PBMCs or a T cell subset sorted from them (not recorded which). The chain has TRBV12-3 or TRBV12-4 and TRBJ2-7; possibly TRBD1 for D (5 bases). The TCR comes from a man aged 18 to 30 who had mild COVID-19 (a few samples of this study predate the infection). Cell type and time point are not known. The CDR3 coding sequence is TGTGCCAGCAGTTTAAGGGTCGGGCAGGGCGAGCAGTACTTC. It yields the protein CASSLRVGQGEQYF.